This T cell receptor beta chain is from a study of blood T cell repertoires in COVID-19. Study at large: PBMCs, B-cell-depleted T cells, or T cells were the source of the cDNA or gDNA that made up the material.

As handled by the study authors: Counts of nucleated cells, estimated from reference gene primer amplification, were obtained. TCRdb's table, derived via immunoSEQ multiplex PCR, lists solely in-frame clones and lacks some. V and J calls and clone size are copied from that table; D and trimming were computed from the DNA. This table has about 240,000 clones, approximately 78% appearing once. Germline lookup yields CDR1 ENHRY and CDR2 SYGVKD. The CDR3 loop spans 13 amino acids. The ends were cut back, 8 bases at V and 2 bases at J, with 12 bases in the middle. The sequence was obtained from a woman aged 55-75 years with active or convalescent COVID-19. This chain links TRBV10-3 with TRBJ1-1; weak D call: TRBD1 (5 bases). The sample consisted of peripheral blood. Here the CDR3 reads CAIGYGGNTEAFF. CDR3 nucleotides: TGTGCCATCGGTTACGGGGGAAACACTGAAGCTTTCTTT.